The 21 T cell receptor beta chains listed next were all sequenced from one sample in a study of PD-1 blockade in classical Hodgkin lymphoma. The protocol was immunoSEQ multiplex PCR, while the TCRdb copy is restricted to in-frame clones and leaves out a portion. The sample consists of tens of thousands of clones, 70% to 90% of them appearing once. Indicated time point: cycle 4 day 1 (C4D1), after less than seven weeks of nivolumab. Every patient experienced relapse after autologous stem cell transplantation, and brentuximab vedotin exposure varied. The sequenced sample was peripheral blood mononuclear cells (PBMCs), obtained before the fourth cycle of nivolumab. The receptors here all came from a human donor with classical Hodgkin lymphoma.

The rearrangement joins TRBV5-1 to TRBJ1-6; 11 bases map to TRBD1. The CDR3 spans 16 residues. With 0 bases clipped from V and 6 bases from J, the junction kept 2 bases outside the gene matches. The germline CDR1 and CDR2 sequences are SGHRS and YFSETQ. Here the CDR3 reads CASSLGTGGGNSPLHF. CDR3 DNA: TGCGCCAGCAGCTTGGGGACAGGGGGCGGTAATTCACCCCTCCACTTT.

The count of this clone is one. The chain is built from TRBV6-5 and TRBJ1-2; D not resolved. V lost 0 bases to trimming and J lost 0 bases, with 8 bases between them. This CDR3 spans 15 amino acids. Germline-derived CDR1 and CDR2 are MNHEY and SVGAGI. DNA for the CDR3: TGTGCCAGCAGTTACTCGAGAACTGCTAACTATGGCTACACCTTC. Translated: CASSYSRTANYGYTF.

J is TRBJ1-4 and V is TRBV30; D ambiguous. V was clipped by 0 bases and J by 8 bases, with 16 bases between them. Germline CDR1 and CDR2: GTSNPN and SVGIG (reference sequence). The CDR3 runs 15 residues. The CDR3: CAWSVLIREGEKLFF. CDR3 DNA sequence: TGTGCCTGGAGTGTACTAATAAGGGAGGGAGAAAAACTGTTTTTT.

The rearrangement links TRBV18 to TRBJ1-5, with 7 bases that match TRBD1. This CDR3 spans 18 amino acids. Trimming cost V 2 bases and J 0 bases; bases outside gene matches: 10. The germline gives CDR1 KGHSH, CDR2 LQKENI. CDR3: CASSPRQGGTDSNQPQHF. The CDR3 bases are TGTGCCAGCTCACCAAGACAGGGCGGAACTGATAGCAATCAGCCCCAGCATTTT.

V usage is TRBV14 and J usage is TRBJ1-1, with D perhaps matching TRBD1 (5 bases). The CDR3 spans 14 residues. The germline gives CDR1 SGHDN, CDR2 FVKESK. V was clipped by 4 bases and J by 0 bases, with 9 bases between them. The CDR3 DNA reads as TGTGCCAGCAGCCTCAGGGAATTGAACACTGAAGCTTTCTTT. Residues: CASSLRELNTEAFF.

The sample holds one count of this clone. This chain joins TRBV6-6 and TRBJ1-1; D possibly corresponds to TRBD1 (5 bases). This CDR3 is 14 amino acids long. The V gene's germline CDR1 is MNHNY and CDR2 SVGAGI (reference sequence). The germline V and J ends were trimmed by 6 bases and 2 bases, with 13 bases remaining between them. The CDR3 coding sequence is TGTGCCAGCAGCCCGACAGACTTTAACACTGAAGCTTTCTTT. Protein sequence: CASSPTDFNTEAFF.

The J gene is TRBJ1-3, the V gene TRBV7-9, with D tentatively TRBD1 (6 bases). This CDR3 is 14 amino acids long. V lost 6 bases, J lost 4 bases, and 13 bases lay in between. Looked up from germline, CDR1 is SEHNR and CDR2 is FQNEAQ (reference sequence). CDR3 DNA sequence: TGTGCCAGCAGTCAGACAGGACCCGGAAACACCATATATTTT. Its translation: CASSQTGPGNTIYF. The whole variable domain, filled in from reference TRBV7-9 and TRBJ1-3, reads DTGVSQNPRHKITKRGQNVTFRCDPISEHNRLYWYRQTLGQGPEFLTYFQNEAQLEKSRLLSDRFSAERPKGSFSTLEIQRTEQGDSAMYLCASSQTGPGNTIYFGEGSWLTVV.

The chain joins TRBV5-1 to TRBJ2-1, with D possibly TRBD2 on 5 matching bases. Germline assignment: CDR1 SGHRS and CDR2 YFSETQ. This CDR3 has 13 amino acids. The ends were cut back, 5 bases at V and 8 bases at J, with 14 bases in the middle. This chain's CDR3 is CASRGSSRYEQFF. CDR3 sequence (DNA): TGCGCCAGCAGAGGGAGCTCGAGGTATGAGCAGTTCTTC. Using reference TRBV5-1 and TRBJ2-1 for the parts outside the CDR3, the full variable domain is KAGVTQTPRYLIKTRGQQVTLSCSPISGHRSVSWYQQTPGQGLQFLFEYFSETQRNKGNFPGRFSGRQFSNSRSEMNVSTLELGDSALYLCASRGSSRYEQFFGPGTRLTVL.

The genes are TRBV30 and TRBJ1-4; D uncertain. The V gene lost 2 bases and the J gene lost 0 bases, with 7 bases spanning the gap. Germline-derived CDR1 and CDR2 are GTSNPN and SVGIG (reference sequence). This CDR3 comprises 14 residues. CDR3 in DNA: TGTGCCTGGAGTCCAGAGGCAACTAATGAAAAACTGTTTTTT. Amino acid sequence: CAWSPEATNEKLFF.

The rearrangement joins TRBV7-9 to TRBJ2-7; 9 positions agree with TRBD1. Germline loops: CDR1 SEHNR, CDR2 FQNEAQ (reference sequence). This CDR3 contains 15 residues. The V and J ends lost 5 bases and 1 base, in that order; junction bases with no gene match: 6. The CDR3 DNA follows: TGTGCCAGCAGCGCATCCGGGACAGGGTCCTACGAGCAGTACTTC. Translated: CASSASGTGSYEQYF.

This clone was seen just once. J is TRBJ1-2 and V is TRBV5-1, with D perhaps matching TRBD1 (5 bases). CDR1 is SGHRS, CDR2 YFSETQ, per germline. Trimming took 4 bases from V and 2 from J, leaving 12 bases between them. The CDR3 covers 14 residues. The CDR3 DNA sequence: TGCGCCAGCAGCGGGGCAGAACGAAACTATGGCTACACCTTC. Translating it yields CASSGAERNYGYTF.

The chain uses TRBV6-6 and TRBJ1-1; no firm D call. Trimming left V 7 bases short and J 9 bases short, with 6 bases between. Germline CDR1 MNHNY, CDR2 SVGAGI (reference sequence). The CDR3 spans 9 residues. As DNA, the CDR3 is TGTGCCAGCATGTCTCAAGCTTTCTTT. This sequence encodes CASMSQAFF.

The chain has TRBV7-9 and TRBJ2-2; weak D call: TRBD1 (5 bases). Trimming took 3 bases from V and 4 from J, leaving 12 bases between them. Germline V lookup: CDR1 SEHNR, CDR2 FQNEAQ (reference sequence). The length of the CDR3 is 15 residues. The CDR3 nucleotides read TGTGCCAGCAGCTTCCCAACAGGTCTCACCGGGGAGCTGTTTTTT. This gives the protein CASSFPTGLTGELFF.

This clone came up a few times. The chain employs TRBV7-9 and TRBJ1-3, with D perhaps matching TRBD1 (6 bases). V gave up 5 bases and J gave up 2 bases, with 19 bases separating them. The germline V gene encodes CDR1 SEHNR and CDR2 FQNEAQ (reference sequence). The CDR3 spans 17 residues. The CDR3 DNA follows: TGTGCCAGCAGCAGTGGGACATTAGAAGGGGCTGGAAACACCATATATTTT. As protein: CASSSGTLEGAGNTIYF.

This clone occurred once. This chain uses TRBV18 with TRBJ1-2; D remains ambiguous. Germline values: CDR1 KGHSH, CDR2 LQKENI. The CDR3 has 13 amino acids. V lost 6 bases, J lost 4 bases, and 12 bases lay in between. The CDR3 DNA follows: TGTGCCAGCTCTTCGACGGCAGTCTATGGCTACACCTTC. It yields the protein CASSSTAVYGYTF.

The V and J genes are TRBV5-1 and TRBJ2-7, with a tentative D call TRBD2 (5 bases). Germline loops: CDR1 SGHRS, CDR2 YFSETQ. The V gene lost 0 bases and the J gene lost 3 bases, with 13 bases spanning the gap. CDR3 length equals 15 residues. In DNA form, the CDR3 reads TGCGCCAGCAGCTTGGTGATAGTGGGGAGCTACGAGCAGTACTTC. As protein: CASSLVIVGSYEQYF.

The chain joins TRBV5-1 to TRBJ1-2, with D uncertain. The CDR3 consists of 15 residues. Trimming pared 0 bases from V and 5 bases from J, leaving 14 bases between. In germline, CDR1 is SGHRS, CDR2 YFSETQ. For the CDR3, the DNA is TGCGCCAGCAGCTTGGCCGTCGGCAGCACTTATGGCTACACCTTC. Amino acid sequence: CASSLAVGSTYGYTF.

The chain recombines TRBV29-1 with TRBJ1-1; D remains unclear. Germline assignment: CDR1 SQVTM and CDR2 ANQGSEA. This CDR3 has 16 amino acids. Trimming removed 5 bases from V and 0 bases from J, with 19 bases in between. CDR3 amino acids: CSVLVWAEIMNTEAFF. The CDR3 DNA reads as TGCAGCGTTCTGGTTTGGGCAGAGATCATGAACACTGAAGCTTTCTTT.

The J gene is TRBJ1-5, the V gene TRBV30; D is perhaps TRBD1 (5 bases). V lost 4 bases to trimming and J lost 4 bases, with 11 bases between them. This CDR3 comprises 13 residues. CDR1 and CDR2 (germline): GTSNPN, SVGIG (reference sequence). The CDR3 DNA sequence: TGTGCCTGGACGGTGGGGGGAAATCAGCCCCAGCATTTT. This sequence encodes CAWTVGGNQPQHF.

The rearrangement joins TRBV6-1 to TRBJ2-4, with 7 bases aligning to TRBD2. CDR3 length: 16 amino acids. The germline V gene has CDR1 MNHNS and CDR2 SASEGT. The V gene end was trimmed by 4 bases and the J gene end by 1 base; junction bases not matched to a gene: 7. The CDR3: CASSVEVGGAKNIQYF. CDR3 DNA: TGTGCCAGCAGTGTGGAGGTCGGGGGGGCCAAAAACATTCAGTACTTC.

The chain has TRBV18 and TRBJ2-3; possible D gene TRBD2, 6 bases. The ends were cut back, 0 bases at V and 7 bases at J, with 17 bases in the middle. This CDR3 has 16 amino acids. Germline assignment: CDR1 KGHSH and CDR2 LQKENI. The chain's CDR3 is CASSPPGRPQGNTQYF. The CDR3, as DNA: TGTGCCAGCTCACCACCCGGGAGACCCCAGGGAAATACGCAGTATTTT.